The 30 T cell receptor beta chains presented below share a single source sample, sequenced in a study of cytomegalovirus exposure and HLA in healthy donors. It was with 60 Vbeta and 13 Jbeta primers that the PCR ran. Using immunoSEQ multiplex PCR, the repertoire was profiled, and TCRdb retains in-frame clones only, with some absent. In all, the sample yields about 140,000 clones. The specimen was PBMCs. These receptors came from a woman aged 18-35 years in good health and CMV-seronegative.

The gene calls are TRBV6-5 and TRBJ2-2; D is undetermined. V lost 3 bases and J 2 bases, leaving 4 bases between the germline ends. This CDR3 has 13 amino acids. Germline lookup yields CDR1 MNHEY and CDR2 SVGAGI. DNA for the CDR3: TGTGCCAGCAGTTATTCAAACACCGGGGAGCTGTTTTTT. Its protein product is CASSYSNTGELFF.

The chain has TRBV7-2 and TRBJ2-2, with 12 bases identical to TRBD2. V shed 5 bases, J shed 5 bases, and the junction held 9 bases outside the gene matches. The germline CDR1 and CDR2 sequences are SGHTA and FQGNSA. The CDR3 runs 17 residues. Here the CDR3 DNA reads TGTGCCAGCAGCCCGTGGGGGCTAGCGGGAGGGACCGGGGAGCTGTTTTTT. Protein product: CASSPWGLAGGTGELFF.

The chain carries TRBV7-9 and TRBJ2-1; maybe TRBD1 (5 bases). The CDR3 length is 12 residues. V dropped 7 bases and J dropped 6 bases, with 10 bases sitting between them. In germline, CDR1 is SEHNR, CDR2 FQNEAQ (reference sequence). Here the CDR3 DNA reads TGTGCCAGCACGGACATACGCAATGAGCAGTTCTTC. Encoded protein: CASTDIRNEQFF.

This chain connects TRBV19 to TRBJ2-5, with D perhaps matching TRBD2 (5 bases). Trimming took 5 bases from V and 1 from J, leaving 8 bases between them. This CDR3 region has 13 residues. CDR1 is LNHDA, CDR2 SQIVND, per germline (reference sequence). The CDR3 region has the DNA TGTGCCAGTAGTGTCGGGGTCCAAGAGACCCAGTACTTC. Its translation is CASSVGVQETQYF.

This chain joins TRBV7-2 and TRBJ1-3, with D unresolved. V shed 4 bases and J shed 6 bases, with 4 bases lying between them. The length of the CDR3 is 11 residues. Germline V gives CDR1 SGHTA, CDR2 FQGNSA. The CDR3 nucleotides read TGTGCCAGCAGCTACTTAAACACCATATATTTT. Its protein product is CASSYLNTIYF.

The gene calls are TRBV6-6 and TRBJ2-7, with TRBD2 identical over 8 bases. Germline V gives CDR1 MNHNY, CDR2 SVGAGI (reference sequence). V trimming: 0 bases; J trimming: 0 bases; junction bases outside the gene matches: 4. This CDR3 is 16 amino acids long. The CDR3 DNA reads TGTGCCAGCAGTTACTCGCGGGGGGCTAGCTCCTACGAGCAGTACGTC. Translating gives CASSYSRGASSYEQYV.

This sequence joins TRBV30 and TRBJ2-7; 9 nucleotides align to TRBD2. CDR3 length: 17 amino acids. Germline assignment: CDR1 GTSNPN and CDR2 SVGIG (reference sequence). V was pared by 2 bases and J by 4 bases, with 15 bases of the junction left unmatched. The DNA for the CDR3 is TGTGCCTGGAGTCTGGCGGGAGGGTCCTCGACCTTTTACGAGCAGTACTTC. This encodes CAWSLAGGSSTFYEQYF.

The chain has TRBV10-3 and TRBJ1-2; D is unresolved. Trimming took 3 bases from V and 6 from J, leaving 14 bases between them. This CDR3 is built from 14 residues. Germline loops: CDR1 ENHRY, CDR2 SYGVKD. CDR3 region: CAISDSISGHGYTF. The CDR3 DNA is TGTGCCATCAGTGACAGTATTTCGGGTCATGGCTACACCTTC.

The CDR3 DNA is TGTGCCAGCAGCGTGGGGGGTGTATCTTCTGGCTACACCTTC. Protein product: CASSVGGVSSGYTF. The chain has TRBV9 and TRBJ1-2, with D possibly TRBD1 on 5 matching bases. Trimming stripped 2 bases from V and 7 bases from J, with 15 bases between. The V gene's germline CDR1 is SGDLS and CDR2 YYNGEE. The CDR3 is 14 residues long.

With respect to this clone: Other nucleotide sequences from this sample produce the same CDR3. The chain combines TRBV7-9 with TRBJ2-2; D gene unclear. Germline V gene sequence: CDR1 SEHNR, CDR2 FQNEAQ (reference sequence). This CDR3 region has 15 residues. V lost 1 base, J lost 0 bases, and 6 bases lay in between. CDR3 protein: CASSLGLANTGELFF. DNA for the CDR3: TGTGCCAGCAGCTTAGGGCTAGCGAACACCGGGGAGCTGTTTTTT.

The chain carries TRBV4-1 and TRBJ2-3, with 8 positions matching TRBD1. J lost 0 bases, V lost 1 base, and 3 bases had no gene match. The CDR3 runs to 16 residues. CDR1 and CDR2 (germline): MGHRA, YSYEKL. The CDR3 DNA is TGCGCCAGCAGCCAAGTGCAGGGGGCGAGCACAGATACGCAGTATTTT. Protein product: CASSQVQGASTDTQYF.

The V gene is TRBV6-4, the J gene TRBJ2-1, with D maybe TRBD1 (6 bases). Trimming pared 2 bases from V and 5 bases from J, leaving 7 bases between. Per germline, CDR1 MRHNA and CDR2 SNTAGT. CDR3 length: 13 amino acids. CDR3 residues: CASSDRDNNEQFF. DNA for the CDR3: TGTGCCAGCAGTGACCGGGACAACAATGAGCAGTTCTTC.

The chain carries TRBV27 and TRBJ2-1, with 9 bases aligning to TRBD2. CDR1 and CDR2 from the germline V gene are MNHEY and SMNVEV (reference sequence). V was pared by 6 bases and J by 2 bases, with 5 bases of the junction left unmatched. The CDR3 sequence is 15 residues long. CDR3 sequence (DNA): TGTGCCAGCAGAACGGGACTAGCTCCCTACAATGAGCAGTTCTTC. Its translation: CASRTGLAPYNEQFF.

The CDR3 bases are TGTGCCAGCAGCAATCAAATAGGGGGGGGAACTGAAGCTTTCTTT. Protein product: CASSNQIGGGTEAFF. The chain carries TRBV6-6 and TRBJ1-1, with a weak D call TRBD1 (6 bases). Germline V CDR1 and CDR2: MNHNY, SVGAGI (reference sequence). This CDR3 spans 15 amino acids. Trimming removed 6 bases from V and 5 bases from J, with 19 bases in between.

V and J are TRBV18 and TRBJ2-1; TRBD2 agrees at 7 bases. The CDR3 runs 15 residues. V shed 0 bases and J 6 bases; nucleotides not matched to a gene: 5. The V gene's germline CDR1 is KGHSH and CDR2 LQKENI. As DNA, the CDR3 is TGTGCCAGCTCACCACCGATGCTAGCGGCCAATGAGCAGTTCTTC. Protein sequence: CASSPPMLAANEQFF.

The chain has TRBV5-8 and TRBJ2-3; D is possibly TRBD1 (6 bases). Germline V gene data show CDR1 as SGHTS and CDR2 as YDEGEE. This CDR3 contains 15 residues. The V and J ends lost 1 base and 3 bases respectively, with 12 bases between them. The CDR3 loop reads CASSLTGTRTDTQYF. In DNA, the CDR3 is TGTGCCAGCAGCTTGACAGGGACGAGGACAGATACGCAGTATTTT.

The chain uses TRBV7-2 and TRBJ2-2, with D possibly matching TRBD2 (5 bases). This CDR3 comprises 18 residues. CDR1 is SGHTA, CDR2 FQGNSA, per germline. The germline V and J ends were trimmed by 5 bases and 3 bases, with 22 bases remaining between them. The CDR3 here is CASSLIPLTSRDTGELFF. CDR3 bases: TGTGCCAGCAGCCTTATTCCCCTTACTAGTCGCGACACCGGGGAGCTGTTTTTT.

This CDR3 is CASSLVGAGGYTF. The CDR3 DNA follows: TGTGCCAGCAGCTTAGTGGGGGCCGGAGGCTACACCTTC. The chain has TRBV11-2 and TRBJ1-2; D possibly corresponds to TRBD1 (6 bases). The V gene's germline CDR1 is SGHAT and CDR2 FQNNGV. V was shortened by 1 base and J by 8 bases, with 11 bases between the two germline ends. The CDR3 has 13 amino acids.

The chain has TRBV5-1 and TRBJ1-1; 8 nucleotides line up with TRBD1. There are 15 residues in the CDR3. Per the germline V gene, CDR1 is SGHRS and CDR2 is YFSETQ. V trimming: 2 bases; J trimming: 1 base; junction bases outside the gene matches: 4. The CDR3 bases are TGCGCCAGCAGCTTCCGACAGGGGCCGAACACTGAAGCTTTCTTT. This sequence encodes CASSFRQGPNTEAFF.

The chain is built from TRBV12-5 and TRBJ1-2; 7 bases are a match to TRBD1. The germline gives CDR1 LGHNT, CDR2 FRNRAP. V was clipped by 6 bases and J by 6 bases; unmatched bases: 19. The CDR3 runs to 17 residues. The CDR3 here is CASGRPTTGFSSNGYTF. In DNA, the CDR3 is TGTGCTAGTGGCCGCCCCACGACAGGGTTCTCCTCTAATGGCTACACCTTC.

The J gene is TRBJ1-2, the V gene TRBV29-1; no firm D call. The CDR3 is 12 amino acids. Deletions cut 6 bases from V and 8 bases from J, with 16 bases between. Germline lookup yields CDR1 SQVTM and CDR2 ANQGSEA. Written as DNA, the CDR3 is TGCAGCGTCGGGGAGCCCGTAGGGGGCTACACCTTC. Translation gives CSVGEPVGGYTF.

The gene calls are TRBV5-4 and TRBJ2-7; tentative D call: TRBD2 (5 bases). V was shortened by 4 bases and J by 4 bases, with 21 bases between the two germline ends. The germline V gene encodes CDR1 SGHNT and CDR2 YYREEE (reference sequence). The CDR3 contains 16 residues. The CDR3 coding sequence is TGTGCCAGCAGCCTCGTTGGAGGAACCCTCAAATACGAGCAGTACTTC. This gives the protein CASSLVGGTLKYEQYF.

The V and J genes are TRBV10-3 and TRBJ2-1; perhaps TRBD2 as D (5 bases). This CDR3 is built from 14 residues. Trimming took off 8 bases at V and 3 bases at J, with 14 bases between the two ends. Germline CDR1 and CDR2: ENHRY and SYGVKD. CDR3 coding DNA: TGTGCCATCGGAGGATCCTCGGGCTACAATGAGCAGTTCTTC. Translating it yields CAIGGSSGYNEQFF.

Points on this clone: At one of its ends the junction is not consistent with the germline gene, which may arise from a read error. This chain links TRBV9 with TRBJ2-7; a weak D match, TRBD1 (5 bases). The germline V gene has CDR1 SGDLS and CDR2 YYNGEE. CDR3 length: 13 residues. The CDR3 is CASSVTPDKAADF. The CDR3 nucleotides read TGTGCCAGCAGCGTAACCCCGGACAAGGCCGCCGACTTC. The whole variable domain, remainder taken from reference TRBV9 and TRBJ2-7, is DSGVTQTPKHLITATGQRVTLRCSPRSGDLSVYWYQQSLDQGLQFLIQYYNGEERAKGNILERFSAQQFPDLHSELNLSSLELGDSALYFCASSVTPDKAADFGPGTRLTVT.

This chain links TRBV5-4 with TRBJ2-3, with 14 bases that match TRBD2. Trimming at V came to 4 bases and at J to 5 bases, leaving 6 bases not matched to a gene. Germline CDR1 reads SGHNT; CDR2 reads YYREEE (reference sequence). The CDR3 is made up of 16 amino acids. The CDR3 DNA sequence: TGTGCCAGCAGCGGTAGACTAGCGGGAGGGGAAGATACGCAGTATTTT. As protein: CASSGRLAGGEDTQYF.

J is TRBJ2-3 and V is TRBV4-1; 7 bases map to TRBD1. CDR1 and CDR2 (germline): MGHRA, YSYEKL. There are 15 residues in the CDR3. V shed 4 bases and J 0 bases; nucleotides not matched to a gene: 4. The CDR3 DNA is TGCGCCAGCAGCCTCCGGGACAGAAGCACAGATACGCAGTATTTT. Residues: CASSLRDRSTDTQYF.

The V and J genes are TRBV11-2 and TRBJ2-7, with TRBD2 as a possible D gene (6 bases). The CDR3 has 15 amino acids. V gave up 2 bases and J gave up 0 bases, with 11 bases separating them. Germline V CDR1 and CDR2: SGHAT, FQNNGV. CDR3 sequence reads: CASSLWRGSSYEQYF. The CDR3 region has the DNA TGTGCCAGCAGCTTATGGAGGGGTAGCTCCTACGAGCAGTACTTC.

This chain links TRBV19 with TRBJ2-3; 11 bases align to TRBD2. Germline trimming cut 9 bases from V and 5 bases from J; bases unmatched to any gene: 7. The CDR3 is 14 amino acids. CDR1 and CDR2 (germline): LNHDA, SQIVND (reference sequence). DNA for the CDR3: TGTGCCAGCCACTTAGCGGGAGGGGTAGATACGCAGTATTTT. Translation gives CASHLAGGVDTQYF. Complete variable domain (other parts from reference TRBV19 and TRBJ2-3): DGGITQSPKYLFRKEGQNVTLSCEQNLNHDAMYWYRQDPGQGLRLIYYSQIVNDFQKGDIAEGYSVSREKKESFPLTVTSAQKNPTAFYLCASHLAGGVDTQYFGPGTRLTVL.

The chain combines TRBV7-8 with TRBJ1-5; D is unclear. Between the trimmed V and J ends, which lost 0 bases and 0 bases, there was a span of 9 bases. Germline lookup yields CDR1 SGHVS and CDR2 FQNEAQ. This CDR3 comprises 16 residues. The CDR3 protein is CASSLAGQLSNQPQHF. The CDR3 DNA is TGTGCCAGCAGCTTAGCGGGCCAGCTTAGCAATCAGCCCCAGCATTTT.

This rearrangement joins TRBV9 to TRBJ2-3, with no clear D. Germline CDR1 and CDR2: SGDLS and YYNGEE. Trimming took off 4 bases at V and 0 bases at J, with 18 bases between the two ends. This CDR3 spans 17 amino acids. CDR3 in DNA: TGTGCCAGCAGCCTACGCAAACTGGAGACTAGCACAGATACGCAGTATTTT. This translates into CASSLRKLETSTDTQYF.